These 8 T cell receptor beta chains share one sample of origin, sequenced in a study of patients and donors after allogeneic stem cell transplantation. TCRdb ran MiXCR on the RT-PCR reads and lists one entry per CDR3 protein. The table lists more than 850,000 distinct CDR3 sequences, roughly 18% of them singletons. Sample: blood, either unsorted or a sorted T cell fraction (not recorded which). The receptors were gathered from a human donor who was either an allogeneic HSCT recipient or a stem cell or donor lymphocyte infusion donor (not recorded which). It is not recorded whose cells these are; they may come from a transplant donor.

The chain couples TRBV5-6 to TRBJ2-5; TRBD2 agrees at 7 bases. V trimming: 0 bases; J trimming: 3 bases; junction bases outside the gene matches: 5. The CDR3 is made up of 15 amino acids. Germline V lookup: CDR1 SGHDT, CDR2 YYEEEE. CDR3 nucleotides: TGTGCCAGCAGCTTGGTGGTAGCGGGTAAAGAGACCCAGTACTTC. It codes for CASSLVVAGKETQYF.

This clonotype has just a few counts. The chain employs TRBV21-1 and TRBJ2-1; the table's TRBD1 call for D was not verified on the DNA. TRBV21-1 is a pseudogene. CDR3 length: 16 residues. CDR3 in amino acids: CASRNQTGGAYNEQFF. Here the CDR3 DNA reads TGTGCCAGCCGAAACCAAACAGGGGGCGCCTACAATGAGCAGTTCTTC.

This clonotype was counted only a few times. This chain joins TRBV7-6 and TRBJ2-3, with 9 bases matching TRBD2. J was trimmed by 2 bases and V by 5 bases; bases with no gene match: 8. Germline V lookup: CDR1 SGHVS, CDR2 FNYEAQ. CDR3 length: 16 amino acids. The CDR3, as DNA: TGTGCCAGCAGCCCGAGTCTAGCGGGATTCACAGATACGCAGTATTTT. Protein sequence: CASSPSLAGFTDTQYF.

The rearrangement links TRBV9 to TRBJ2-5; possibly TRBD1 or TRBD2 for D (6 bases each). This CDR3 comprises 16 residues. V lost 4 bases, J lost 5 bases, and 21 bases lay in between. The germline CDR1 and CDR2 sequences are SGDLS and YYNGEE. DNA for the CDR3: TGTGCCAGCAGCCCGAGGGGGGCGAACAGGGCTGAGACCCAGTACTTC. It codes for CASSPRGANRAETQYF.

The CDR3, as DNA: TGTGCCGTCGATTCGGGCCCCAACCCAACGGGGAACACTGAAGCTTTCTTT. This translates into CAVDSGPNPTGNTEAFF. The chain links TRBV12-3 or TRBV12-4 to TRBJ1-1; no firm D call. The CDR3 covers 17 residues. The V end lost 11 bases, the J end lost 1 base, and 26 bases lay between the germline ends.

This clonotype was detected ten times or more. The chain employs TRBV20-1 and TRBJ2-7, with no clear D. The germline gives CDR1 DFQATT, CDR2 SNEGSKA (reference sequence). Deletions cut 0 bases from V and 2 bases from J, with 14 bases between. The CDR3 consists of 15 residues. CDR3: CSARDGIRKPYEQYF. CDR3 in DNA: TGCAGTGCTAGAGATGGGATCCGAAAGCCCTACGAGCAGTACTTC.

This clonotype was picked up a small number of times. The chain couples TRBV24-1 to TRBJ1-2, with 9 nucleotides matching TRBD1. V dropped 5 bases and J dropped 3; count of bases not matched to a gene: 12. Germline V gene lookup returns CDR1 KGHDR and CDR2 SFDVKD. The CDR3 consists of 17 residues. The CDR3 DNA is TGTGCCACCAGTGGGAAGACGGGACAGGGAGCCTACTATGGCTACACCTTC. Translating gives CATSGKTGQGAYYGYTF.

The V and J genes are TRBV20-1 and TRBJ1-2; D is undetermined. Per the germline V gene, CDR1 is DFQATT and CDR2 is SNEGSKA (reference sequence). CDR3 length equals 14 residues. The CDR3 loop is CSPFAGGASYGYTF. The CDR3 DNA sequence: TGCAGCCCTTTCGCCGGAGGCGCGTCTTATGGCTACACCTTC.